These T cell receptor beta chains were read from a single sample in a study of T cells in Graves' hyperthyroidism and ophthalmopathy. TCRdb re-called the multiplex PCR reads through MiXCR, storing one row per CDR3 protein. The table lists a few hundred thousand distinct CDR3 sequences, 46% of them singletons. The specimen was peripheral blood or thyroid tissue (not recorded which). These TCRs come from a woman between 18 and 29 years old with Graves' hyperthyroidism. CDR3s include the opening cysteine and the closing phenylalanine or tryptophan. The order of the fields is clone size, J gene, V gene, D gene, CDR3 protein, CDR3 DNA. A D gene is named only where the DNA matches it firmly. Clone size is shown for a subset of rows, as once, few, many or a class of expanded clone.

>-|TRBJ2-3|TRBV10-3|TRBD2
CAISGLAGTKDTQYF
TGTGCCATCAGTGGACTAGCGGGAACAAAAGATACGCAGTATTTT
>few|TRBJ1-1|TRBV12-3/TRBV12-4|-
CASTFLGTEAFF
TGTGCCAGCACCTTTTTGGGGACCGAAGCTTTCTTT
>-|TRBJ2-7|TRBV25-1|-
CASSESGRFTEQYF
TGTGCCAGCAGTGAATCGGGGAGATTTACCGAGCAGTACTTC
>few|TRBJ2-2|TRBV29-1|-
CSVLLKPNTGELFF
TGCAGCGTTCTACTCAAACCCAACACCGGGGAGCTGTTTTTT
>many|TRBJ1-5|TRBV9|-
CASSVGGPDQPQHF
TGTGCCAGCAGCGTAGGAGGGCCCGATCAGCCCCAGCATTTT
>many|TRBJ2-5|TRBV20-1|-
CSAVRLGQETQYF
TGCAGTGCTGTGCGACTAGGCCAAGAGACCCAGTACTTC
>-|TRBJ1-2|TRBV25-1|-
CASSSQGHNYGYTF
TGTGCCAGTAGTAGTCAGGGCCATAACTATGGCTACACCTTC
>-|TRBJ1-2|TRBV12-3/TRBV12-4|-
CASSSRGVTYGYTF
TGTGCCAGCAGCTCCCGAGGAGTGACATATGGCTACACCTTC
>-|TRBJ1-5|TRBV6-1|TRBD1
CASSQQGIGQPQHF
TGTGCCAGCAGTCAACAGGGGATCGGGCAGCCCCAGCATTTT
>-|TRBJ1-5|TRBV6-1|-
CASSTPEGSQPQHF
TGTGCCAGCAGTACCCCGGAGGGTAGTCAGCCCCAGCATTTT
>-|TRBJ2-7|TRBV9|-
CASSAGMTYEQYF
TGTGCCAGCAGCGCAGGGATGACCTACGAGCAGTACTTC
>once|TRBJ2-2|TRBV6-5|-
CASSYLAAGELFF
TGTGCCAGCAGTTACCTAGCTGCCGGGGAGCTGTTTTTT
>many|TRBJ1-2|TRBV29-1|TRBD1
CSVDRDRGNYGYTF
TGCAGCGTGGACCGGGACAGGGGAAACTATGGCTACACCTTC
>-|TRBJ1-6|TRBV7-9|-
CASSYVATSNSPLHF
TGTGCCAGCAGTTACGTCGCGACCTCAAATTCACCCCTCCACTTT
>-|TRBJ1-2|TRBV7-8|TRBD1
CASSLDTGGGYGYTF
TGTGCCAGCAGCTTAGACACAGGGGGTGGCTATGGCTACACCTTC
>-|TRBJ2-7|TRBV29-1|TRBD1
CSVRTGGGYEQYF
TGCAGCGTACGGACAGGGGGCGGTTACGAGCAGTACTTC
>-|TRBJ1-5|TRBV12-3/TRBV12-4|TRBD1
CASSLAGQGANQPQHF
TGTGCCAGCAGTTTAGCCGGACAGGGGGCCAATCAGCCCCAGCATTTT
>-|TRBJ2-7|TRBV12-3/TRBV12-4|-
CASSPYYEQYF
TGTGCCAGCAGTCCTTATTACGAGCAGTACTTC
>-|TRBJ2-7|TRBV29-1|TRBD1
CSVQTGSYEQYF
TGCAGCGTTCAGACAGGGAGCTACGAGCAGTACTTC
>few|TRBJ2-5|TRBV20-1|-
CSASRDGYQETQYF
TGCAGTGCTTCAAGGGACGGATACCAAGAGACCCAGTACTTC
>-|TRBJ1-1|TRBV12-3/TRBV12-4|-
CASSSRGGRSEALF
TGTGCCAGCAGCTCCCGAGGGGGGAGATCAGAAGCTCTCTTT
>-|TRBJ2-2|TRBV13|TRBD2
CASSQGLAGQGSGELFF
TGTGCCAGCAGCCAGGGCCTAGCGGGCCAGGGCTCCGGGGAGCTGTTTTTT
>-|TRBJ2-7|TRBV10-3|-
CAISGRGRNEQYF
TGTGCCATCAGTGGACGGGGAAGGAACGAGCAGTACTTC
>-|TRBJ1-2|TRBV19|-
CASSPRTAYGYTF
TGTGCCAGCAGCCCCCGGACAGCCTATGGCTACACCTTC
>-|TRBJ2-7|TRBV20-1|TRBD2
CSILAGGPEQYF
TGCAGTATCCTAGCGGGAGGGCCGGAGCAGTACTTC
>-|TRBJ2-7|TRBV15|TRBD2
CATSSSGYEQYF
TGTGCCACCAGCAGTAGCGGGTACGAGCAGTACTTC
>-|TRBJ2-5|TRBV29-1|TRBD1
CSVETGTAETQYF
TGCAGCGTTGAGACAGGGACGGCTGAGACCCAGTACTTC
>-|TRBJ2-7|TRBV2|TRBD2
CASSYPGTSGVEQYF
TGTGCCAGCAGTTACCCCGGCACTAGCGGGGTCGAGCAGTACTTC
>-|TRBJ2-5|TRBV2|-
CASSQGPGSRVETQYF
TGCGCCAGCAGCCAAGGACCAGGGTCCAGGGTGGAGACCCAGTACTTC
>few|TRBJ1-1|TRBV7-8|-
CASSGDVLDTEAFF
TGTGCCAGCAGCGGCGACGTCCTAGACACTGAAGCTTTCTTT
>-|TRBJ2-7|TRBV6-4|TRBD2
CASLAGVTVNEQYF
TGTGCCAGCCTGGCGGGAGTAACAGTCAACGAGCAGTACTTC
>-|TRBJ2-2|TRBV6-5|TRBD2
CASSYSGGTGELFF
TGTGCCAGCAGTTACTCGGGGGGGACCGGGGAGCTGTTTTTT
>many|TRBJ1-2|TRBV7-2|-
CASSDGGGLTNYGYTF
TGTGCCAGCAGCGACGGGGGGGGGCTAACTAACTATGGCTACACCTTC
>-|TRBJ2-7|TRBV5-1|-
CASSSPAGGDEQYF
TGCGCCAGCAGCTCCCCCGCCGGGGGAGACGAGCAGTACTTC
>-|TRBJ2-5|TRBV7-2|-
CASSTDSNHGRETQYF
TGTGCCAGCAGCACTGACTCCAACCATGGACGAGAGACCCAGTACTTC
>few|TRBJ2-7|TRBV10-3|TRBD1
CAISDPPGTGASYEQYF
TGTGCCATCAGCGACCCACCCGGGACAGGGGCCTCCTACGAGCAGTACTTC
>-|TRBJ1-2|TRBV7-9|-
CASSLGTGVLAYGYTF
TGCGCCAGCAGCTTGGGGACCGGGGTATTGGCCTATGGCTACACCTTC
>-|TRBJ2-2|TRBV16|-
CASSPPQTNTGELFF
TGTGCCAGCAGCCCCCCCCAGACGAACACCGGGGAGCTGTTTTTT
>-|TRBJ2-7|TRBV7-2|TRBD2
CASSPSGASYEQYF
TGTGCCAGCAGCCCTAGCGGGGCCTCCTACGAGCAGTACTTC
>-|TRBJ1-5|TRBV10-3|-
CAISVKGGGETQHF
TGTGCCATCAGTGTAAAGGGAGGCGGAGAGACCCAGCATTTT
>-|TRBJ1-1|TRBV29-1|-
CSVGANTEAFF
TGCAGCGTTGGGGCCAACACTGAAGCTTTCTTT
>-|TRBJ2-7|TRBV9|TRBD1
CASSTGQGPGEQYF
TGTGCCAGCAGCACCGGACAGGGGCCCGGCGAGCAGTACTTC